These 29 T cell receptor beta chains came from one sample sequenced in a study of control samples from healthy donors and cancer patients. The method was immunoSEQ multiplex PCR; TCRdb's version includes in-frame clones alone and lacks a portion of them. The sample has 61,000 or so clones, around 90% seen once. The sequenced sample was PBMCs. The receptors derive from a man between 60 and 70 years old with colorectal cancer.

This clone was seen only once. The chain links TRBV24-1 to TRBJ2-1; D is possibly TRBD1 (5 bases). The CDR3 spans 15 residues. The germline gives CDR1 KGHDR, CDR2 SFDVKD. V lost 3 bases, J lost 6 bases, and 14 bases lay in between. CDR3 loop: CATSDPTGPFNEQFF. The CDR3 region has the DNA TGTGCCACCAGTGATCCAACAGGACCTTTCAATGAGCAGTTCTTC.

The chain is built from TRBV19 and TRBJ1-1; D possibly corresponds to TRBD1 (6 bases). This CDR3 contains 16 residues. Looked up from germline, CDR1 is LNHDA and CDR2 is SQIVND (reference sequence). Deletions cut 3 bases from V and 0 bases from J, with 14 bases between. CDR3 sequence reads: CASSMGGLDMNTEAFF. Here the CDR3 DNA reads TGTGCCAGTAGTATGGGGGGGCTTGACATGAACACTGAAGCTTTCTTT.

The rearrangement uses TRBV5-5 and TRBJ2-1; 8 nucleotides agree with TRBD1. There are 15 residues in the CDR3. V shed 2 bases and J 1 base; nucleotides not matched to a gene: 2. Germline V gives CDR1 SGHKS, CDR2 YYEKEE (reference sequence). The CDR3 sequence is CASSLYRGSYNEQFF. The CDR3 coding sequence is TGTGCCAGCAGCTTATACAGGGGGTCCTACAATGAGCAGTTCTTC.

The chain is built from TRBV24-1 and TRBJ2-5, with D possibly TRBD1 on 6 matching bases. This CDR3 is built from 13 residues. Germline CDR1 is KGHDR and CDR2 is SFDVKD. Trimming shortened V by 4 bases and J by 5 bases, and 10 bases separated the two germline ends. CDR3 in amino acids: CATSEAGEETQYF. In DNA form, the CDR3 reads TGTGCCACCAGTGAGGCAGGGGAGGAGACCCAGTACTTC.

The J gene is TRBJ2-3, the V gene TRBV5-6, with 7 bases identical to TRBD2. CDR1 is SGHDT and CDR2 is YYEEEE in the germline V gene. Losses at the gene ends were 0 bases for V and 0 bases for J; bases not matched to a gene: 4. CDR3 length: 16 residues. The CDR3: CASSLGAAGSTDTQYF. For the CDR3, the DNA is TGTGCCAGCAGCTTGGGGGCAGCGGGGAGCACAGATACGCAGTATTTT.

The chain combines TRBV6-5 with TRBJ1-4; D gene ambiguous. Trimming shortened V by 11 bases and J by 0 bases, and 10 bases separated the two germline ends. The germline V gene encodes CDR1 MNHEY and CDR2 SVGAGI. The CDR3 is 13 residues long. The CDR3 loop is CASRLATNEKLFF. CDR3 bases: TGTGCCTCAAGACTTGCAACTAATGAAAAACTGTTTTTT.

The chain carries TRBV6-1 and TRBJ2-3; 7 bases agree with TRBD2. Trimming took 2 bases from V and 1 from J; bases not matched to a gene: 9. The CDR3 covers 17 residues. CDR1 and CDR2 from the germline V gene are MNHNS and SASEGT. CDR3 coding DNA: TGTGCCAGCAGTGAAAATATAGTGGGGGGGGGCACAGATACGCAGTATTTT. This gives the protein CASSENIVGGGTDTQYF.

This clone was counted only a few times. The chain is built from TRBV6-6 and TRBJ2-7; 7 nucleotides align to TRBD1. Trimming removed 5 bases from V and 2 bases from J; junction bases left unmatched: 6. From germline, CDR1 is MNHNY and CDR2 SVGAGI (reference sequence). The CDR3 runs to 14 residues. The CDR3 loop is CASSRQGEAYEQYF. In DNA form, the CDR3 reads TGTGCCAGCAGTCGACAGGGCGAAGCCTACGAGCAGTACTTC.

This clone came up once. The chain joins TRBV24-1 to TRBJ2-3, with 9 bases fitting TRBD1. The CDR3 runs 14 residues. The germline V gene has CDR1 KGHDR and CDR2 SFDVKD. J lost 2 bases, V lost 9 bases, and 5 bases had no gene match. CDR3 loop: CATPKQGATDTQYF. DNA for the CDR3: TGTGCCACCCCAAAACAGGGGGCCACAGATACGCAGTATTTT.

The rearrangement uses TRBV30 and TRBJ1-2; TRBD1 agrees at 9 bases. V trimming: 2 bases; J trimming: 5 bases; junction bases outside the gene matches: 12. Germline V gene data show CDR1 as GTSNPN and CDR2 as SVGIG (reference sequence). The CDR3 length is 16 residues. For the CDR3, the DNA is TGTGCCTGGAGTCCGGGACAGGGACAGCATTCGTATGGCTACACCTTC. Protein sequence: CAWSPGQGQHSYGYTF.

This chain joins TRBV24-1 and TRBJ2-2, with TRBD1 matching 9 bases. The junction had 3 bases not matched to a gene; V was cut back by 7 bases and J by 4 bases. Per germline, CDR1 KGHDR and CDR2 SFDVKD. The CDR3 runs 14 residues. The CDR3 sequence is CATSMTGGTGELFF. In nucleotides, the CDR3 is TGTGCCACCAGCATGACAGGGGGCACCGGGGAGCTGTTTTTT.

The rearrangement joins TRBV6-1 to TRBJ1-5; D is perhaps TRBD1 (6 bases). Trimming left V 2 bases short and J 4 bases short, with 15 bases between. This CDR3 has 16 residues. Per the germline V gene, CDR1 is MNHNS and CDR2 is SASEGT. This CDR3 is CASSESYQGRNQPQHF. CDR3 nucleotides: TGTGCCAGCAGTGAAAGTTACCAGGGGAGAAATCAGCCCCAGCATTTT.

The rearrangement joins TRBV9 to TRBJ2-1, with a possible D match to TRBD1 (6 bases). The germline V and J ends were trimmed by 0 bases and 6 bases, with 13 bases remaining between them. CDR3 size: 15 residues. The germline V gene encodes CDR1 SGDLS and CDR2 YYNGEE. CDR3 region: CASSVGDTRSNEQFF. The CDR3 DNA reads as TGTGCCAGCAGCGTAGGGGACACTCGTAGCAATGAGCAGTTCTTC.

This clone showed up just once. The CDR3 nucleotides read TGCGCCAGCAGCTTAGGGACACCTGCTGGGGCCAACGTCCTGACTTTC. Its translation is CASSLGTPAGANVLTF. The chain has TRBV5-1 and TRBJ2-6; D may be TRBD1 (6 bases). This CDR3 has 16 residues. The germline V gene encodes CDR1 SGHRS and CDR2 YFSETQ. V was trimmed by 2 bases and J by 2 bases, leaving 11 bases between them.

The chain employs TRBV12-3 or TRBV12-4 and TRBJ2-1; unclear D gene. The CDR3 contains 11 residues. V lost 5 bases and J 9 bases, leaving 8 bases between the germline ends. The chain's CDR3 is CASSPLFEQFF. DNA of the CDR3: TGTGCCAGCAGTCCCTTATTTGAGCAGTTCTTC.

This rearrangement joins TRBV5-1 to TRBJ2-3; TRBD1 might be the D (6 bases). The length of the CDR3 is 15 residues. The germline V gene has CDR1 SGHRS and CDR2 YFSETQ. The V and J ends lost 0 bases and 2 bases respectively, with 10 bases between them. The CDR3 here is CASSLDGGPTDTQYF. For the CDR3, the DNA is TGCGCCAGCAGCTTGGATGGGGGCCCCACAGATACGCAGTATTTT.

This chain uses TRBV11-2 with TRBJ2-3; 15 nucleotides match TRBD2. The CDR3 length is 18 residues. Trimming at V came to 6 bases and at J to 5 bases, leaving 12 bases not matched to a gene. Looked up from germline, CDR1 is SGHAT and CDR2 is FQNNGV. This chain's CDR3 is CASRHTVGTSGGLDTQYF. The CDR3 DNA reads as TGTGCCAGCAGGCATACGGTGGGGACTAGCGGGGGGTTAGATACGCAGTATTTT.

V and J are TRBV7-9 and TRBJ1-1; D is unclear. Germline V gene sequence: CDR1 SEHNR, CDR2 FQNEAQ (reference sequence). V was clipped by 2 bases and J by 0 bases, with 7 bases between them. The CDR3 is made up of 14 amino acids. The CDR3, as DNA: TGTGCCAGCAGCTTAAAAGGCGTGAACACTGAAGCTTTCTTT. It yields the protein CASSLKGVNTEAFF.

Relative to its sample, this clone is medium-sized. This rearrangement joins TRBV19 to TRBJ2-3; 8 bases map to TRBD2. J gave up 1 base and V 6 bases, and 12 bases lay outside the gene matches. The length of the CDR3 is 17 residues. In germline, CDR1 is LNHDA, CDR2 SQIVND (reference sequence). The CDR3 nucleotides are TGTGCCAGTAGCTCCTGGGGGGGTAGCGGGGGCACAGATACGCAGTATTTT. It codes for CASSSWGGSGGTDTQYF.

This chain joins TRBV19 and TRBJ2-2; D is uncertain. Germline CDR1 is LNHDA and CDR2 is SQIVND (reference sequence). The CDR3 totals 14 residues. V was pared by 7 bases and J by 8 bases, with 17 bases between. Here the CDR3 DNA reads TGTGCCAGTAAAGTGTCCGGGCTAGAGGGGGAGCTGTTTTTT. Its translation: CASKVSGLEGELFF. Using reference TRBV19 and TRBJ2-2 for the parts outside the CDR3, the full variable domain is DGGITQSPKYLFRKEGQNVTLSCEQNLNHDAMYWYRQDPGQGLRLIYYSQIVNDFQKGDIAEGYSVSREKKESFPLTVTSAQKNPTAFYLCASKVSGLEGELFFGEGSRLTVL.

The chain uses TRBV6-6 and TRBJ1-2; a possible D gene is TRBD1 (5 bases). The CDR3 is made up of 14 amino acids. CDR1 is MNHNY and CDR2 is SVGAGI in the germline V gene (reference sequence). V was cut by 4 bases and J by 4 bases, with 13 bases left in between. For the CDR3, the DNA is TGTGCCAGCAGTTCGCCCCCCGGGGCCTATGGCTACACCTTC. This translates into CASSSPPGAYGYTF.

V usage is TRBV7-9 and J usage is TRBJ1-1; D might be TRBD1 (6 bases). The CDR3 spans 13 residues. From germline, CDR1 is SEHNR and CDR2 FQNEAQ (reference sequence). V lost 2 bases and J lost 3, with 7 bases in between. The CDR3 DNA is TGTGCCAGCAGCTTACGGACAGACACTGAAGCTTTCTTT. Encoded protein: CASSLRTDTEAFF. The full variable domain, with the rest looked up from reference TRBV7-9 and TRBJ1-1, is DTGVSQNPRHKITKRGQNVTFRCDPISEHNRLYWYRQTLGQGPEFLTYFQNEAQLEKSRLLSDRFSAERPKGSFSTLEIQRTEQGDSAMYLCASSLRTDTEAFFGQGTRLTVV.

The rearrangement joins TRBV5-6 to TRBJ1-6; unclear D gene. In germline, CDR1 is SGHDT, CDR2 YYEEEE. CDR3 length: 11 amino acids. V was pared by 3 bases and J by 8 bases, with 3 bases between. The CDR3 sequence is CASSSDSPLHF. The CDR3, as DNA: TGTGCCAGCAGCTCGGATTCACCCCTCCACTTT.

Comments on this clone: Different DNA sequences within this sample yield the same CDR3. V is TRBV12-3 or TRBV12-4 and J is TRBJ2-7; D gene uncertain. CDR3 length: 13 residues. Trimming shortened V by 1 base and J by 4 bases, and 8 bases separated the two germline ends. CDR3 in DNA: TGTGCCAGCAGTTTAGGTCAGCGTTACGAGCAGTACTTC. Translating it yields CASSLGQRYEQYF.

This CDR3 is CASSMGGRGLDYGYTF. The DNA of the CDR3 is TGTGCCAGCAGCATGGGGGGCCGGGGGTTAGACTATGGCTACACCTTC. The chain recombines TRBV5-4 with TRBJ1-2; TRBD1 is a possible D gene (6 bases). The germline V gene encodes CDR1 SGHNT and CDR2 YYREEE (reference sequence). V was pared by 4 bases and J by 3 bases, with 19 bases between. The CDR3 totals 16 residues.

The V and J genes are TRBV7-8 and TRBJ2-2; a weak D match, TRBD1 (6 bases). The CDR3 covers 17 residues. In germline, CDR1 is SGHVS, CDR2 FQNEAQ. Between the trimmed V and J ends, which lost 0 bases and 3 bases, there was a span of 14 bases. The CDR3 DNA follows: TGTGCCAGCAGCTTAGCCCGGCAGGGGATATACACCGGGGAGCTGTTTTTT. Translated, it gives CASSLARQGIYTGELFF.

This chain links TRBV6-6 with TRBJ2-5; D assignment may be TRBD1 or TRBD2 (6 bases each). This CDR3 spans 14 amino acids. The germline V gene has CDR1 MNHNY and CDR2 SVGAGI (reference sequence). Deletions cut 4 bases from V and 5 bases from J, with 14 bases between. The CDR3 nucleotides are TGTGCCAGCAGTTCAGGAGGGGGGTGGGAGACCCAGTACTTC. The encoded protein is CASSSGGGWETQYF.

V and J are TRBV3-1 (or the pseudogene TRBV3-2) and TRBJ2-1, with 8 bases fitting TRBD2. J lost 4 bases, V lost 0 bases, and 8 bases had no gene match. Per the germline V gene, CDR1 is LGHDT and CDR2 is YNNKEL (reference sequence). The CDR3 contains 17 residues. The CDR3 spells CASSQDLSGGPYNEQFF. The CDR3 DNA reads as TGTGCCAGCAGCCAAGATTTGTCGGGGGGGCCTTACAATGAGCAGTTCTTC.

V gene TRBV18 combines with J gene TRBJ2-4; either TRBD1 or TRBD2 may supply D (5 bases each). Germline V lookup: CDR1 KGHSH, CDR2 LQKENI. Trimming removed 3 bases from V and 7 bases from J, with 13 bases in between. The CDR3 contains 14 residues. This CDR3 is CASSPGTVGNIQYF. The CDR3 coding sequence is TGTGCCAGCTCACCCGGGACGGTAGGGAACATTCAGTACTTC.